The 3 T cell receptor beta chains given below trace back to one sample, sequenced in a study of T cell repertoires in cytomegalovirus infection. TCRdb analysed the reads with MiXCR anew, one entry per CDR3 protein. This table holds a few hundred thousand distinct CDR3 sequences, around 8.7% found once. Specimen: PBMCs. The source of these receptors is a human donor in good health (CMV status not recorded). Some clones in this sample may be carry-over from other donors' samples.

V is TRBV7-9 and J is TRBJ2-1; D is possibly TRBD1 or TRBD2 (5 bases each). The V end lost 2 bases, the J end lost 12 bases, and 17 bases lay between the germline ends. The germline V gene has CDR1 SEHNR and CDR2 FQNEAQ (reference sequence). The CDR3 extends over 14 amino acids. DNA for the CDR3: TGTGCCAGCAGCTTACGGGACGCCGAACAGAGGCAGTTCTTC. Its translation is CASSLRDAEQRQFF.

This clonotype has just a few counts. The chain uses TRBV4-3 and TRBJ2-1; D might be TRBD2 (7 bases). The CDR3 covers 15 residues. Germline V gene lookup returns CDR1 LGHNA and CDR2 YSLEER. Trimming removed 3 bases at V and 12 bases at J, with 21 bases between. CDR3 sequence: CASSQAGDTVQGQFF. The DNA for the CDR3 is TGCGCCAGCAGCCAGGCGGGGGACACCGTACAGGGGCAGTTCTTC.

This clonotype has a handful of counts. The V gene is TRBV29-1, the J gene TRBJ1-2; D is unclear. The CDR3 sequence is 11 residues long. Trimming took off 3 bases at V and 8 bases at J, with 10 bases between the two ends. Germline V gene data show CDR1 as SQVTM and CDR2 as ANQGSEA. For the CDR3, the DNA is TGCAGCGTTGACGGACTAGGGGGCTACACCTTC. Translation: CSVDGLGGYTF.